This T cell receptor (beta chain) was identified during a study of shared clonotypes between healthy human individuals. Broader study findings: The represented genetic and exposure-history diversity was limited by the small number of donors. Larger estimated richness was generally seen in naive subsets than in memory subsets.

Germline CDR1 is SGHRS and CDR2 is YFSETQ. The ends lost 0 bases at V and 8 bases at J; junction bases unmatched: 7. The CDR3 sequence is 14 residues long. To note about this clone: Its antigen is not known.

CD45RO negativity and positive selection for CCR7 defined naive CD8 cells, a population that excluded terminally differentiated effector memory CD45RA+ cells. Within Nashville, Tennessee resided all donors, each a Caucasian adult. Sequenced by immunoSEQ multiplex PCR; TCRdb stores in-frame clones only, minus some. Altogether approximately 1.9 million clones are present, just over 90% being singletons, with the ten largest covering approximately 1.6%. The receptor comes from a man aged 18 to 29 in good health. Some clones in this sample may be carry-over from other donors' samples. Sequencing was carried out using naive CD8+ T cells from PBMCs. The chain combines TRBV5-1 with TRBJ1-2; 7 nucleotides align to TRBD1. The CDR3 sequence: CASSLGTGPDGYTF. CDR3 sequence (DNA): TGCGCCAGCAGCTTGGGGACAGGTCCCGACGGCTACACCTTC. Filled out from reference TRBV5-1 and TRBJ1-2, the complete variable domain reads KAGVTQTPRYLIKTRGQQVTLSCSPISGHRSVSWYQQTPGQGLQFLFEYFSETQRNKGNFPGRFSGRQFSNSRSEMNVSTLELGDSALYLCASSLGTGPDGYTFGSGTRLTVV.